What follows is one TCR beta chain and its context. The data were taken from a study of blood T cell repertoires in COVID-19. Study as a whole: T cells, B-cell-depleted T cells, or PBMCs supplied cDNA or gDNA.

The trim removed 6 bases at V and 3 bases at J, leaving 6 bases unmatched. The CDR3 loop spans 15 amino acids. Germline CDR1 is MNHEY and CDR2 is SVGAGI. Individuals drawn from approximately 26 US areas were about 18 to 89 years old. Self-reported history from a screening survey and questionnaire set each donor's cohort. In the original analysis: Nucleated cell number was recorded as an estimate derived from reference gene primer amplification. Only in-frame clones appear in the TCRdb table, and some are missing; sequencing was by immunoSEQ multiplex PCR. V, J and clone size reflect that table, while D and trimming were determined from the DNA. The sample has 380,000 or so clones; roughly 88% are singletons.

The chain combines TRBV6-5 with TRBJ2-1; 9 bases agree with TRBD2. The clonotype comes from a woman between 35 and 50 years old with acute COVID-19. The material sequenced was PBMCs or T cells enriched from blood (not recorded which). The CDR3 nucleotides are TGTGCCAGCAGCTTCCTGCGGGGGGGCTACAATGAGCAGTTCTTC. This encodes CASSFLRGGYNEQFF.